This section outlines one T cell receptor (beta chain) sequence together with its context. This entry comes from a study of blood T cell repertoires in COVID-19. TCRdb's copy holds only in-frame clones and misses some; the assay was immunoSEQ multiplex PCR. This table has 100,000 to 120,000 clones, around 86% appearing once. Germline V gives CDR1 LNHNV, CDR2 YYDKDF (reference sequence). This CDR3 spans 18 amino acids. With 4 bases removed from V and 2 bases from J, the gap between germline ends came to 21 bases. The source of this sequence is a woman in her 70s with acute or convalescent COVID-19. Sequencing was done on a sample of peripheral blood. The chain couples TRBV15 to TRBJ2-1, with D perhaps matching TRBD2 (6 bases). CDR3 nucleotide sequence: TGTGCCACCAGCAAAGACGAGACTAGGCTTGGGACCTACAATGAGCAGTTCTTC. Translated: CATSKDETRLGTYNEQFF.